The clone carrying this TCR beta chain has a count of ten or more. The antigen is unknown. The junction differs from germline at one of its ends, possibly a read error. These data come from a study of identical twins. Findings of the study overall: The study drew conclusions from cross-sectional statistical analysis, not from following the same donors. With abundant cord blood beta clonotypes, insertions were fewer; memory repertoires showed no such pattern.

This CDR3 has 13 residues. The V gene's germline CDR1 is SGHRS and CDR2 YFSETQ. cDNA molecules carried unique molecular identifiers, and template switching added a universal primer site. TCRdb analysed the 5' RACE reads with MiXCR anew, one entry per CDR3 protein. Of about 700,000 distinct CDR3 sequences in the sample, approximately 6.1% were seen once. The sequence came from a man aged 18 to 30 in good health. This chain uses TRBV5-1 with TRBJ2-5; perhaps TRBD2 as D (6 bases). Sequencing was carried out using naive T cells sorted from blood. The chain's CDR3 is CASSLVGRETQYF. The CDR3 region has the DNA TGTGCCAGCAGCTTAGTTGGGAGGGAGACCCAGTACTTC.